This paragraph covers one TCR beta chain sequence. Its antigen is still unknown. The data were taken from a study of cytomegalovirus exposure and HLA in healthy donors. Looking at the study overall: Early on, a data release was issued that held roughly 86 million unique TCRs from HLA-typed donors. When roughly 420 donors were genotyped, roughly 80% of them were found to fall in the Caucasian-associated ancestry cluster. The study's findings and limits: Upon later analysis, HLA-associated TCR beta chains proved more clonally expanded than other, equally common chains. The authors confirmed in vitro that a few CMV-associated chains were specific for CMV antigens.

Germline V CDR1 and CDR2: SGHNT, YYREEE (reference sequence). The V gene end was trimmed by 4 bases and the J gene end by 7 bases; junction bases not matched to a gene: 11. The CDR3 has 15 amino acids. PCR used 60 Vbeta primers and 13 Jbeta primers. Produced via immunoSEQ multiplex PCR; TCRdb's table is partial and in-frame only. In the table there are about 140,000 clones, roughly three quarters of which are singletons. The chain has TRBV5-4 and TRBJ2-1, with 7 bases lining up with TRBD1. Sequencing input: PBMCs. This clonotype was obtained from a woman in her thirties in good health and CMV-seronegative. The CDR3 sequence: CASSPRGAGGNEQFF. The CDR3 DNA is TGTGCCAGCAGCCCCCGGGGTGCAGGGGGAAATGAGCAGTTCTTC. Full variable domain (outside the CDR3, taken from reference TRBV5-4 and TRBJ2-1): ETGVTQSPTHLIKTRGQQVTLRCSSQSGHNTVSWYQQALGQGPQFIFQYYREEENGRGNFPPRFSGLQFPNYSSELNVNALELDDSALYLCASSPRGAGGNEQFFGPGTRLTVL.